These 25 T cell receptor beta chains share one sample of origin, sequenced in a study of cytomegalovirus exposure and HLA in healthy donors. The assay was immunoSEQ multiplex PCR, and TCRdb's table has in-frame clones only and misses some. Of 70,000 to 80,000 clones in the sample, about 93% were seen once. The source material was PBMCs. The origin of the receptors is a young woman in good health and CMV-seronegative.

The gene calls are TRBV19 and TRBJ1-2; 12 nucleotides agree with TRBD1. This CDR3 region has 18 residues. Trimming cost V 7 bases and J 5 bases; bases outside gene matches: 17. The V gene's germline CDR1 is LNHDA and CDR2 SQIVND (reference sequence). CDR3 coding DNA: TGTGCCAGTACTCCCGGCGGGACAGGGGGCTTAGTTGGTTATGGCTACACCTTC. This gives the protein CASTPGGTGGLVGYGYTF.

The chain recombines TRBV6-1 with TRBJ2-7, with 7 positions matching TRBD1. The CDR3 sequence is 12 residues long. J was trimmed by 5 bases and V by 5 bases; bases with no gene match: 3. Germline-derived CDR1 and CDR2 are MNHNS and SASEGT. The CDR3 DNA is TGTGCCAGCAGTCCAACAGGGGACGAGCAGTACTTC. Its protein product is CASSPTGDEQYF.

The chain links TRBV7-2 to TRBJ2-2; no definite D call. Per germline, CDR1 SGHTA and CDR2 FQGNSA. Trimming took off 2 bases at V and 6 bases at J, with 13 bases between the two ends. The CDR3 is 15 amino acids. This chain's CDR3 is CASSLIGERAGELFF. CDR3 coding DNA: TGTGCCAGCAGCTTAATTGGCGAGCGAGCCGGGGAGCTGTTTTTT.

This CDR3 is CASRGTGSLTEQYF. DNA of the CDR3: TGTGCCAGCAGGGGGACAGGGAGCCTGACCGAGCAGTACTTC. This chain joins TRBV6-1 and TRBJ2-7, with TRBD1 matching over 9 bases. The germline CDR1 and CDR2 sequences are MNHNS and SASEGT. With 6 bases clipped from V and 6 bases from J, the junction kept 9 bases outside the gene matches. This CDR3 has 14 residues.

This clone was counted a single time. V and J are TRBV4-1 and TRBJ1-4, with 8 bases fitting TRBD1. The CDR3 consists of 18 residues. With V trimmed by 1 base and J by 2 bases, 9 bases remained unmatched. Per the germline V gene, CDR1 is MGHRA and CDR2 is YSYEKL. The CDR3 protein is CASSQVVTGVRTNEKLFF. CDR3 nucleotide sequence: TGCGCCAGCAGCCAAGTTGTGACAGGGGTGAGGACTAATGAAAAACTGTTTTTT.

The V and J genes are TRBV30 and TRBJ2-3; maybe TRBD2 (5 bases). Looked up from germline, CDR1 is GTSNPN and CDR2 is SVGIG (reference sequence). Trimming stripped 3 bases from V and 6 bases from J, with 16 bases between. The CDR3 contains 14 residues. This CDR3 is CAWRVVSSLDTQYF. CDR3 in DNA: TGTGCCTGGAGGGTCGTGTCTAGCCTGGATACGCAGTATTTT. Together with reference TRBV30 and TRBJ2-3, the CDR3 gives the full variable domain: SQTIHQWPATLVQPVGSPLSLECTVEGTSNPNLYWYRQAAGRGLQLLFYSVGIGQISSEVPQNLSASRPQDRQFILSSKKLLLSDSGFYLCAWRVVSSLDTQYFGPGTRLTVL.

This sequence joins TRBV19 and TRBJ1-5, with 8 positions matching TRBD1. V shed 1 base and J 4 bases; nucleotides not matched to a gene: 3. This CDR3 has 15 residues. Germline CDR1 reads LNHDA; CDR2 reads SQIVND (reference sequence). CDR3 region: CASSIGQGQNQPQHF. The CDR3 nucleotides are TGTGCCAGTAGTATAGGACAGGGGCAGAATCAGCCCCAGCATTTT.

CDR3 nucleotides: TGTGCCAGCAGCTTAGGGCAGGGTTCCGGGGAGCTGTTTTTT. It translates to CASSLGQGSGELFF. The V call is TRBV11-2, the J call TRBJ2-2; possibly TRBD1 for D (5 bases). V was shortened by 1 base and J by 6 bases, with 9 bases between the two germline ends. Germline V lookup: CDR1 SGHAT, CDR2 FQNNGV. The CDR3 sequence is 14 residues long.

This sequence joins TRBV7-2 and TRBJ2-7; 10 bases are shared with TRBD2. The length of the CDR3 is 14 residues. Germline CDR1 is SGHTA and CDR2 is FQGNSA. Unmatched junction bases numbered 8, after V lost 6 bases and J lost 6 bases. CDR3 region: CASRGSGGAREQYF. In DNA form, the CDR3 reads TGTGCCAGCAGGGGAAGCGGGGGGGCGCGCGAGCAGTACTTC.

The chain joins TRBV5-8 to TRBJ1-4; a weak D match, TRBD1 (5 bases). The V end was cut by 2 bases, the J end by 5 bases, with 7 bases between. Per the germline V gene, CDR1 is SGHTS and CDR2 is YDEGEE. The CDR3 is 13 amino acids. The CDR3, as DNA: TGTGCCAGCAGCTTCTCAGGGAATGAAAAACTGTTTTTT. The encoded protein is CASSFSGNEKLFF.

The chain joins TRBV11-2 to TRBJ2-1; a possible D gene is TRBD1 (6 bases). The CDR3 loop spans 13 amino acids. V gave up 9 bases and J gave up 9 bases, with 18 bases separating them. Germline lookup yields CDR1 SGHAT and CDR2 FQNNGV. CDR3 amino acids: CASRGFGGREQFF. CDR3 in DNA: TGTGCCAGTCGGGGCTTTGGGGGCCGTGAGCAGTTCTTC.

The sample holds one count of this clone. V usage is TRBV27 and J usage is TRBJ2-2; tentative D call: TRBD1 (6 bases). The CDR3 extends over 15 amino acids. CDR1 MNHEY and CDR2 SMNVEV come from the germline V gene (reference sequence). Trimming stripped 3 bases from V and 0 bases from J, with 8 bases between. The CDR3 protein is CASSLGTTNTGELFF. CDR3 sequence (DNA): TGTGCCAGCAGTTTGGGGACAACGAACACCGGGGAGCTGTTTTTT.

This clone was picked up one time. The CDR3 DNA follows: TGCAGCGTTGGCAAGGGGGTCTACAATGAGCAGTTCTTC. This translates into CSVGKGVYNEQFF. J is TRBJ2-1 and V is TRBV29-1, with a weak D call TRBD1 (6 bases). V was shortened by 4 bases and J by 3 bases, with 10 bases between the two germline ends. The CDR3 is 13 residues long. The germline CDR1 and CDR2 sequences are SQVTM and ANQGSEA.

V is TRBV5-1 and J is TRBJ2-2; D is possibly TRBD1 (6 bases). Germline lookup yields CDR1 SGHRS and CDR2 YFSETQ. The CDR3 is made up of 14 amino acids. V was clipped by 5 bases and J by 2 bases, with 10 bases between them. The CDR3 protein is CASSGQFNTGELFF. The CDR3 DNA reads as TGCGCCAGCAGTGGACAGTTTAACACCGGGGAGCTGTTTTTT.

The rearrangement uses TRBV19 and TRBJ2-1; 9 nucleotides align to TRBD1. The CDR3 loop spans 13 amino acids. Trimming removed 8 bases from V and 8 bases from J; junction bases left unmatched: 7. Per the germline V gene, CDR1 is LNHDA and CDR2 is SQIVND (reference sequence). Here the CDR3 reads CASWGQGFHEQFF. The CDR3 coding sequence is TGTGCCAGTTGGGGACAGGGTTTCCATGAGCAGTTCTTC. Looking up the rest from reference TRBV19 and TRBJ2-1 gives the full variable domain: DGGITQSPKYLFRKEGQNVTLSCEQNLNHDAMYWYRQDPGQGLRLIYYSQIVNDFQKGDIAEGYSVSREKKESFPLTVTSAQKNPTAFYLCASWGQGFHEQFFGPGTRLTVL.

Concerning this clone: This same CDR3 is encoded by further DNA sequences in the sample. This chain links TRBV5-1 with TRBJ2-3; TRBD1 aligns across 8 bases. V dropped 0 bases and J dropped 8; count of bases not matched to a gene: 5. CDR3 length: 14 amino acids. CDR1 is SGHRS and CDR2 is YFSETQ in the germline V gene. The CDR3 spells CASSLGQGSGTQYF. The CDR3 DNA sequence: TGCGCCAGCAGCTTGGGACAGGGGTCGGGTACGCAGTATTTT.

The chain couples TRBV5-1 to TRBJ1-5; 7 bases fit TRBD1. V lost 4 bases and J lost 6; bases outside the gene matches: 7. The CDR3 contains 14 residues. Germline CDR1 is SGHRS and CDR2 is YFSETQ. The CDR3 is CASSLGTDSQPQHF. CDR3 coding DNA: TGCGCCAGCAGCCTCGGGACAGATAGTCAGCCCCAGCATTTT.

The chain joins TRBV19 to TRBJ1-1, with a tentative D call TRBD1 (5 bases). Trimming stripped 6 bases from V and 4 bases from J, with 12 bases between. The CDR3 has 13 amino acids. CDR1 and CDR2 (germline): LNHDA, SQIVND (reference sequence). Written as DNA, the CDR3 is TGTGCCAGTAGGCGGGACTTGGCCACTGAAGCTTTCTTT. The encoded protein is CASRRDLATEAFF.

V gene TRBV6-5 combines with J gene TRBJ1-4, with 11 nucleotides matching TRBD1. The germline V gene encodes CDR1 MNHEY and CDR2 SVGAGI. The V segment lost 10 bases and the J segment 5 bases; nucleotides outside the gene matches: 9. The CDR3 has 15 amino acids. The chain's CDR3 is CATRTGGNPNEKLFF. As DNA, the CDR3 is TGTGCCACCAGGACAGGGGGCAATCCCAATGAAAAACTGTTTTTT.

Only one count was recorded for this clone. The chain uses TRBV5-1 and TRBJ1-2; TRBD1 is a possible D gene (5 bases). This CDR3 has 10 amino acids. Germline values: CDR1 SGHRS, CDR2 YFSETQ. Trimming pared 8 bases from V and 7 bases from J, leaving 9 bases between. The CDR3: CASSRGGYTF. DNA for the CDR3: TGCGCCAGTTCAAGGGGTGGCTACACCTTC.

The chain employs TRBV10-3 and TRBJ1-2; D not certain. In germline, CDR1 is ENHRY, CDR2 SYGVKD. Deletions cut 4 bases from V and 0 bases from J, with 15 bases between. The CDR3 length is 16 residues. CDR3 bases: TGTGCCATCAGTGTTGAGGATTCCTCTCCTAACTATGGCTACACCTTC. Translation gives CAISVEDSSPNYGYTF.

The V and J genes are TRBV7-8 and TRBJ2-7; 8 positions agree with TRBD1. The V segment lost 3 bases and the J segment 2 bases; nucleotides outside the gene matches: 3. Germline V CDR1 and CDR2: SGHVS, FQNEAQ. The CDR3 is 14 residues long. In DNA, the CDR3 is TGTGCCAGCAGCTTCAGGGACAGGCCCTACGAGCAGTACTTC. This codes for CASSFRDRPYEQYF.

The V and J genes are TRBV19 and TRBJ1-3; no clear D. V was cut by 6 bases and J by 0 bases, with 12 bases left in between. Germline lookup yields CDR1 LNHDA and CDR2 SQIVND (reference sequence). CDR3 size: 15 residues. This chain's CDR3 is CASRPRESSGNTIYF. CDR3 nucleotides: TGTGCCAGTAGGCCCCGAGAGAGCTCTGGAAACACCATATATTTT.

This chain connects TRBV6-5 to TRBJ1-6; D not resolved. The CDR3 is 16 amino acids. Germline CDR1 is MNHEY and CDR2 is SVGAGI. Between the trimmed V and J ends, which lost 4 bases and 0 bases, there was a span of 10 bases. The CDR3 DNA reads TGTGCCAGCAGTTCGATCACGAGCTCCTATAATTCACCCCTCCACTTT. This encodes CASSSITSSYNSPLHF.

This clone has only one observation. The chain has TRBV19 and TRBJ2-2, with D unresolved. The CDR3 loop spans 14 amino acids. V dropped 4 bases and J dropped 5 bases, with 11 bases sitting between them. Germline-derived CDR1 and CDR2 are LNHDA and SQIVND (reference sequence). The CDR3 DNA reads TGTGCCAGTAGTACCCCTACTATAACCGGGGAGCTGTTTTTT. It is translated as CASSTPTITGELFF.